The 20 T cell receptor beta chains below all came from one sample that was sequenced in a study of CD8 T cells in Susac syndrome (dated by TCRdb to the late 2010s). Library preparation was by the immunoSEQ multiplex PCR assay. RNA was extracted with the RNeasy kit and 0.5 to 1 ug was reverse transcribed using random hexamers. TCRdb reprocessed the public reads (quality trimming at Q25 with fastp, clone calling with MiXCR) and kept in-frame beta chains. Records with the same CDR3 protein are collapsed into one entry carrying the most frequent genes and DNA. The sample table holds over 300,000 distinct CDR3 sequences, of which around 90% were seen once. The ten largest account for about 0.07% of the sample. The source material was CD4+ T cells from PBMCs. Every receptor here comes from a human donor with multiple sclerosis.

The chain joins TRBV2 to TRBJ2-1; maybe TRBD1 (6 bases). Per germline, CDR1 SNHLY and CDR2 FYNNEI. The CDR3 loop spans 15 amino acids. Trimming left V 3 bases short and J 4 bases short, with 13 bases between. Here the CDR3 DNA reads TGTGCCAGCAGTGATCAGGGGACCCGTTACAATGAGCAGTTCTTC. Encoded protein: CASSDQGTRYNEQFF.

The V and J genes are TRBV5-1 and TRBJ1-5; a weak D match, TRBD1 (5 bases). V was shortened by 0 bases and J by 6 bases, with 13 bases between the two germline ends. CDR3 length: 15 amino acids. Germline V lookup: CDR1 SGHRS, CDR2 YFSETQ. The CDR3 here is CASSLDGGVFQPQHF. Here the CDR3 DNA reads TGCGCCAGCAGCTTGGATGGGGGGGTGTTTCAGCCCCAGCATTTT.

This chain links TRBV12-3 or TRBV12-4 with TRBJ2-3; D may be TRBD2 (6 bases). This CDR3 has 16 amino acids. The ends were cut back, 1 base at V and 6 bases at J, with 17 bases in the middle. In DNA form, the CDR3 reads TGTGCCAGCAGTTTAGTTGGAGGGGCCCCGGGGGATACGCAGTATTTT. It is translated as CASSLVGGAPGDTQYF.

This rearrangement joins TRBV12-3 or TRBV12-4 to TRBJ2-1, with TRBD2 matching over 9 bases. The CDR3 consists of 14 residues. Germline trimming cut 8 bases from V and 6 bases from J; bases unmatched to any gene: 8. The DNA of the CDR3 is TGTGCCAGCCAGCTGGGACTAGCATCCAATGAGCAGTTCTTC. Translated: CASQLGLASNEQFF.

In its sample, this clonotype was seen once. CDR3 DNA sequence: TGCGCCAGCAGCCAAAACACGGGACTTACCGCGGGGGAGCAGTACTTC. Protein: CASSQNTGLTAGEQYF. The chain is built from TRBV4-3 and TRBJ2-7; tentative D call: TRBD2 (6 bases). V was shortened by 2 bases and J by 7 bases, with 21 bases between the two germline ends. CDR1 is LGHNA and CDR2 is YSLEER in the germline V gene. The CDR3 has 16 amino acids.

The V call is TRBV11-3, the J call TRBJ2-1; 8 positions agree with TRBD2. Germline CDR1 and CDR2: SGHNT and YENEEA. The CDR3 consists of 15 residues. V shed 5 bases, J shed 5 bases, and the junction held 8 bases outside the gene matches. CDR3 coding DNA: TGTGCCAGCAGCCGCTCGGCGGGGGGTAACAATGAGCAGTTCTTC. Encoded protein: CASSRSAGGNNEQFF. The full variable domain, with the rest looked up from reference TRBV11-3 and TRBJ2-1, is EAGVVQSPRYKIIEKKQPVAFWCNPISGHNTLYWYLQNLGQGPELLIRYENEEAVDDSQLPKDRFSAERLKGVDSTLKIQPAELGDSAVYLCASSRSAGGNNEQFFGPGTRLTVL.

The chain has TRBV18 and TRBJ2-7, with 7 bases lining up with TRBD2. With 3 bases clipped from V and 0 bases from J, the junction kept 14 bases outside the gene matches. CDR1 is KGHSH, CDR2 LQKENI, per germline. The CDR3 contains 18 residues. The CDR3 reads CASSPVGAIAGRSYEQYF. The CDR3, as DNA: TGTGCCAGCTCACCCGTCGGGGCGATAGCGGGCCGCTCCTACGAGCAGTACTTC. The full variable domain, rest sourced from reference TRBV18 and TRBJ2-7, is NAGVMQNPRHLVRRRGQEARLRCSPMKGHSHVYWYRQLPEEGLKFMVYLQKENIIDESGMPKERFSAEFPKEGPSILRIQQVVRGDSAAYFCASSPVGAIAGRSYEQYFGPGTRLTVT.

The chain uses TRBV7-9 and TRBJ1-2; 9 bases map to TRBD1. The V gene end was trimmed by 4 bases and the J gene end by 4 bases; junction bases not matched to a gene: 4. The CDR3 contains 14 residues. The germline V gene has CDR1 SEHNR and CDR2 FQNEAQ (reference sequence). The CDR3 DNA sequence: TGTGCCAGCAGCTCCGGGACAGGGTCCTATGGCTACACCTTC. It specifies CASSSGTGSYGYTF. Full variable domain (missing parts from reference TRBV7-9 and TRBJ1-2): DTGVSQNPRHKITKRGQNVTFRCDPISEHNRLYWYRQTLGQGPEFLTYFQNEAQLEKSRLLSDRFSAERPKGSFSTLEIQRTEQGDSAMYLCASSSGTGSYGYTFGSGTRLTVV.

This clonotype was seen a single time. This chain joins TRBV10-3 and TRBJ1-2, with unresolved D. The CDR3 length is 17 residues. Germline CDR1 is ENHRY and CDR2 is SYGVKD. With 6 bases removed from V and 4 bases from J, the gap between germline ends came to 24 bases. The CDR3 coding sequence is TGTGCCATCAGCGCAATCACTGCGACCGTTTCAGCCTATGGCTACACCTTC. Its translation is CAISAITATVSAYGYTF.

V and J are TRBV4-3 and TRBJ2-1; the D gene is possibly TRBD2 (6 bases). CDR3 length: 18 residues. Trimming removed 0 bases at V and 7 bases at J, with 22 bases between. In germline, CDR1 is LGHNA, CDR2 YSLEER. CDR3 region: CASSQDGSGWAGLNEQFF. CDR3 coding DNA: TGCGCCAGCAGCCAAGATGGCAGCGGGTGGGCCGGGTTAAATGAGCAGTTCTTC.

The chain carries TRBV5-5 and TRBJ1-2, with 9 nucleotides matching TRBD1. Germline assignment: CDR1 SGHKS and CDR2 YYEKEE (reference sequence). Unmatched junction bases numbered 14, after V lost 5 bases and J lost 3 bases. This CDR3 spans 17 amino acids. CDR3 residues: CASSSRGTGTFDYGYTF. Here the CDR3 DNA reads TGTGCCAGCAGTTCCCGCGGGACAGGGACTTTCGACTATGGCTACACCTTC. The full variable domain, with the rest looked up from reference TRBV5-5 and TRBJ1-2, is DAGVTQSPTHLIKTRGQQVTLRCSPISGHKSVSWYQQVLGQGPQFIFQYYEKEERGRGNFPDRFSARQFPNYSSELNVNALLLGDSALYLCASSSRGTGTFDYGYTFGSGTRLTVV.

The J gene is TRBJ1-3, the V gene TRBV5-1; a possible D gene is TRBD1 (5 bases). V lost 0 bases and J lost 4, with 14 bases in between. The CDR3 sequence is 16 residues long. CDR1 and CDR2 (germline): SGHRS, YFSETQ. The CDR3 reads CASSLEAAGLGNTIYF. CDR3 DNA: TGCGCCAGCAGCTTGGAAGCCGCAGGGCTCGGAAACACCATATATTTT. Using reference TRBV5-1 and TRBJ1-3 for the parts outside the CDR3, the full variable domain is KAGVTQTPRYLIKTRGQQVTLSCSPISGHRSVSWYQQTPGQGLQFLFEYFSETQRNKGNFPGRFSGRQFSNSRSEMNVSTLELGDSALYLCASSLEAAGLGNTIYFGEGSWLTVV.

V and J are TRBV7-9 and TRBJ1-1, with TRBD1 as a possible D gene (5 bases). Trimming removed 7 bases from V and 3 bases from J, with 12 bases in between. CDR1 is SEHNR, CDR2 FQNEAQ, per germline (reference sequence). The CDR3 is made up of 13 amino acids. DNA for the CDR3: TGTGCCAGCACTGTCCAGGGCTACACTGAAGCTTTCTTT. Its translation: CASTVQGYTEAFF. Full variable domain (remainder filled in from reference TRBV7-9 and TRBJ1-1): DTGVSQNPRHKITKRGQNVTFRCDPISEHNRLYWYRQTLGQGPEFLTYFQNEAQLEKSRLLSDRFSAERPKGSFSTLEIQRTEQGDSAMYLCASTVQGYTEAFFGQGTRLTVV.

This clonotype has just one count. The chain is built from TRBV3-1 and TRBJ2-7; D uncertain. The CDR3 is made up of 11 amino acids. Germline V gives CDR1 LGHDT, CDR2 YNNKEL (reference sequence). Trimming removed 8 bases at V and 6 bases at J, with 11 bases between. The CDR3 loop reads CASRMAGEQYF. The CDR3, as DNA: TGTGCCAGCCGGATGGCAGGCGAGCAGTACTTC.

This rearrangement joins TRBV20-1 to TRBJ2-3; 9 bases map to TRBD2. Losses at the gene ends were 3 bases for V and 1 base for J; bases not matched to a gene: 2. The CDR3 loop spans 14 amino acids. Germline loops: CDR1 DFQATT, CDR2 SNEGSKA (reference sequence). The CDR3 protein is CSARSSGGTDTQYF. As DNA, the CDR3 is TGCAGTGCTAGGTCTAGCGGGGGCACAGATACGCAGTATTTT.

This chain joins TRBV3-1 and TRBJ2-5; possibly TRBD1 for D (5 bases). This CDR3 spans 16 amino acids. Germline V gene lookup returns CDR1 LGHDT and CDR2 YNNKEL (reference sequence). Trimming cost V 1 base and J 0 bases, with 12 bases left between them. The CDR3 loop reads CASSQAWGAYQETQYF. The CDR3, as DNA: TGTGCCAGCAGCCAAGCGTGGGGCGCGTACCAAGAGACCCAGTACTTC.

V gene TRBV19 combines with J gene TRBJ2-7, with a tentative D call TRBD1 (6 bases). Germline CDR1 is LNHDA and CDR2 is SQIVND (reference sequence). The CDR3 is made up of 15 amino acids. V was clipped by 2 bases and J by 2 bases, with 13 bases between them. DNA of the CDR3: TGTGCCAGTAGTATAACGTTCGGACAGACCTACGAGCAGTACTTC. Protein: CASSITFGQTYEQYF.

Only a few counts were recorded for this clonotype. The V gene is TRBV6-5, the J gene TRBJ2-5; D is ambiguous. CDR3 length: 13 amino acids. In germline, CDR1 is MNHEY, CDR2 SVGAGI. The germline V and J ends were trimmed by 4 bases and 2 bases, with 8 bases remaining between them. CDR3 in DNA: TGTGCCAGCAGTTTCGGCCGTCAAGAGACCCAGTACTTC. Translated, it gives CASSFGRQETQYF.

Written as DNA, the CDR3 is TGTGCCAGCAGCCAAGACAGATCCTATGGCTACACCTTC. It yields the protein CASSQDRSYGYTF. The rearrangement joins TRBV16 to TRBJ1-2; weak D call: TRBD1 (5 bases). Germline V gives CDR1 KGHSY, CDR2 FQNENV. V dropped 2 bases and J dropped 4 bases, with 8 bases sitting between them. CDR3 length equals 13 residues.

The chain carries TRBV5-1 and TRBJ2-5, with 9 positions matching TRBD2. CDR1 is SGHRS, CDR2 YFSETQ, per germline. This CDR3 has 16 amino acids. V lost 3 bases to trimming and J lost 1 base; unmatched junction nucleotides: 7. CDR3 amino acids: CASSSGTSLRQETQYF. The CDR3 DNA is TGCGCCAGCAGCTCCGGGACTAGCCTCCGCCAAGAGACCCAGTACTTC.